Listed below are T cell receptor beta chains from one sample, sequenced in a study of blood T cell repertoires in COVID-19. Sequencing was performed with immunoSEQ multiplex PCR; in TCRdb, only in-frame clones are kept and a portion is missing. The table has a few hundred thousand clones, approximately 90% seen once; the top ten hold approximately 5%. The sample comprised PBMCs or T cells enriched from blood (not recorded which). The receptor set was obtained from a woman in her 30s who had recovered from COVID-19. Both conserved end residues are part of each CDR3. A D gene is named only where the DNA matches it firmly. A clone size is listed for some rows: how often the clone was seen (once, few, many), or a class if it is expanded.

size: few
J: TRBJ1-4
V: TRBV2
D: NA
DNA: TGTGCCAGCAACAGGGCCGAGGGAAAACTGTTTTTT
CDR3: CASNRAEGKLFF

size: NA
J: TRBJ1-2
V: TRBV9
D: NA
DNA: TGTGCCAGCGAATCTGTGAGGGTTGGCTACACCTTC
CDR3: CASESVRVGYTF

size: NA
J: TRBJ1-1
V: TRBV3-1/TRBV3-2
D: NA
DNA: TGTGCCAGCAGCTTACGTGCGGGCGTATTATCTGAAGCTTTCTTT
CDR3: CASSLRAGVLSEAFF

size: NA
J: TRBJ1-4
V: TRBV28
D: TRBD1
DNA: TGTGCCAGCAGTACACAGGGGTACTTGTTTTTT
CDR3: CASSTQGYLFF

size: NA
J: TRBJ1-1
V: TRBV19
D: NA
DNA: TGTGCCAGTAGTATGGGGCAGATTAACACTGAAGCTTTCTTT
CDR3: CASSMGQINTEAFF

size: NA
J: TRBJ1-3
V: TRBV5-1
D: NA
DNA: TGCGCCAGCAGCTTGGAACCCACAGGGCCTGGAAACACCATATATTTT
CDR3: CASSLEPTGPGNTIYF

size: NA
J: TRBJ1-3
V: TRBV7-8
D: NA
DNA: TGTGCCAGCAGCGACTTAGGTCCGGGGTTGAACACCATATATTTT
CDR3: CASSDLGPGLNTIYF

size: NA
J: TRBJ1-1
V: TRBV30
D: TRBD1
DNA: TGTGCCTGGAGTCCCTCGACAGGGGGCCAGGTGGCCGCTTTCTTT
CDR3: CAWSPSTGGQVAAFF

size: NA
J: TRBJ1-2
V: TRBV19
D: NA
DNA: TGTGCCAGTAACACCGGGACATTAGCTAACTATGGCTACACCTTC
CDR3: CASNTGTLANYGYTF

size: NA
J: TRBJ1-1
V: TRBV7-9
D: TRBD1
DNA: TGTGCCAGCAGCGAAGCCGGGACAGAGAACACTGAAGCTTTCTTT
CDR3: CASSEAGTENTEAFF

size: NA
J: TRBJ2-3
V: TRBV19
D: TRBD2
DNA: TGTGCCAGTAGTGGACTAGCGGGGGGGCGGACAGATACGCAGTATTTT
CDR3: CASSGLAGGRTDTQYF

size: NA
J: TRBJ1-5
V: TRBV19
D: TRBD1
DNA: TGTGCCAGTAGTTCAGGACAGGGGCTGGTTCAGCCCCAGCATTTT
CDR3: CASSSGQGLVQPQHF

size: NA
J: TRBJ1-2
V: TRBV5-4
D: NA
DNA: TGTGCCAGCAGCTTGGCCGGAGCAGACTATGGCTACACCTTC
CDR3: CASSLAGADYGYTF

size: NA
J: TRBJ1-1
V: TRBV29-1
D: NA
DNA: TGCAGCGCCGGCGTGGAGAGCACTGAAGCTTTCTTT
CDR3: CSAGVESTEAFF